This T cell receptor (beta chain) comes out of a study of blood T cell repertoires in COVID-19. For the study at large: From T cells, B-cell-depleted T cells, or PBMCs came the material, which was cDNA or gDNA.

TCRdb's copy holds only in-frame clones and misses some; the assay was immunoSEQ multiplex PCR. In the table there are some 140,000 clones, 84% of which are singletons. Self-reported history from a screening survey and questionnaire set each donor's cohort. V lost 5 bases, J lost 7 bases, and 9 bases lay in between. The CDR3 is 12 residues long. CDR1 is MNHEY and CDR2 is SVGEGT in the germline V gene. Material for sequencing was PBMCs or T cells enriched from blood (not recorded which). The origin of this receptor is a man between 35 and 55 years old with acute COVID-19. J is TRBJ1-5 and V is TRBV6-2 or TRBV6-3, with D possibly TRBD1 on 6 matching bases. The CDR3 sequence: CASSVGQQPQHF. The CDR3 nucleotides are TGTGCCAGCAGTGTCGGACAGCAGCCCCAGCATTTT.